The 25 T cell receptor beta chains below all came from one sample that was sequenced in a study of T cell repertoires in cytomegalovirus infection. No antigen has been assigned to these receptors. From the reads, TCRdb called clonotypes with MiXCR, one entry per CDR3 protein. Here the sample spans some 940,000 distinct CDR3 sequences, 30% to 40% being singletons. Here the sequenced sample was cultured CD8+ T cells from PBMCs, taken from culture after CMV antigen stimulation. The receptor source for this set is a human donor in good health (CMV status not recorded). Some clones in this sample may be carry-over from other donors' samples.

The J gene is TRBJ1-2, the V gene TRBV6-5; the D gene is possibly TRBD1 (5 bases). Germline CDR1 and CDR2: MNHEY and SVGAGI. The length of the CDR3 is 14 residues. V was cut by 2 bases and J by 8 bases, with 15 bases left in between. The CDR3 DNA reads TGTGCCAGCAGTTACGGAGCGACAGAAGGGGGCTACACCTTC. Translating gives CASSYGATEGGYTF.

This clonotype was counted a few times. The rearrangement uses TRBV9 and TRBJ1-2; D not certain. Germline CDR1 is SGDLS and CDR2 is YYNGEE. V was pared by 0 bases and J by 4 bases, with 22 bases between. The CDR3 extends over 18 amino acids. Written as DNA, the CDR3 is TGTGCCAGCAGCGTAGCATCTGTCCCCCCTTGGACTGGCTATGGCTACACCTTC. It is translated as CASSVASVPPWTGYGYTF.

The chain is built from TRBV3-1 and TRBJ1-1; 10 bases are shared with TRBD1. Germline V gene data show CDR1 as LGHDT and CDR2 as YNNKEL (reference sequence). Losses at the gene ends were 4 bases for V and 4 bases for J; bases not matched to a gene: 12. CDR3 size: 17 residues. CDR3 amino acids: CASSLGQGFHPVTEAFF. In DNA form, the CDR3 reads TGTGCCAGCAGCCTGGGACAGGGGTTCCACCCCGTCACTGAAGCTTTCTTT.

There are many counts of this clonotype. The rearrangement uses TRBV7-8 and TRBJ2-5, with 9 bases aligning to TRBD1. Germline-derived CDR1 and CDR2 are SGHVS and FQNEAQ. The CDR3 extends over 16 amino acids. V trimming: 5 bases; J trimming: 1 base; junction bases outside the gene matches: 8. The chain's CDR3 is CASSPGQGIPQETQYF. The CDR3 bases are TGTGCCAGCAGCCCGGGACAGGGCATCCCCCAAGAGACCCAGTACTTC.

This clonotype was detected ten times or more. This chain joins TRBV7-8 and TRBJ1-5; TRBD1 is a possible D gene (5 bases). This CDR3 is 17 amino acids long. Germline V gives CDR1 SGHVS, CDR2 FQNEAQ. V lost 4 bases and J lost 1, with 17 bases in between. DNA of the CDR3: TGTGCCAGCAGCTGGATCCCGGACTCAGGGAGCAATCAGCCCCAGCATTTT. The encoded protein is CASSWIPDSGSNQPQHF.

CDR3 protein: CASSTTGMHGEKLFF. CDR3 nucleotides: TGTGCCAGCAGTACGACAGGGATGCACGGTGAAAAACTGTTTTTT. The J gene is TRBJ1-4, the V gene TRBV7-9; 7 bases are shared with TRBD1. Per germline, CDR1 SEHNR and CDR2 FQNEAQ (reference sequence). This CDR3 is built from 15 residues. V gave up 6 bases and J gave up 7 bases; unmatched junction bases: 11.

This clonotype was seen a handful of times. This chain joins TRBV10-3 and TRBJ1-6, with unresolved D. This CDR3 contains 15 residues. In germline, CDR1 is ENHRY, CDR2 SYGVKD. Trimming pared 3 bases from V and 6 bases from J, leaving 12 bases between. As DNA, the CDR3 is TGTGCCATCAGTGACCTGGACTTGGCTAATTCACCCCTCCACTTT. Translated: CAISDLDLANSPLHF.

V is TRBV28 and J is TRBJ2-1, with 11 positions matching TRBD1. Germline trimming cut 6 bases from V and 6 bases from J; bases unmatched to any gene: 7. This CDR3 spans 15 amino acids. Germline V gene sequence: CDR1 MDHEN, CDR2 SYDVKM. In DNA, the CDR3 is TGTGCCAGCAGGGGGGACAGGGGGGGGGGCAATGAGCAGTTCTTC. Encoded protein: CASRGDRGGGNEQFF.

CDR3 in amino acids: CASGLTPGQGAEAFF. The CDR3 coding sequence is TGTGCTAGTGGTTTGACCCCCGGACAGGGGGCTGAAGCTTTCTTT. The genes are TRBV12-5 and TRBJ1-1; TRBD1 matches at 10 bases. Germline values: CDR1 LGHNT, CDR2 FRNRAP. The CDR3 extends over 15 amino acids. J gave up 6 bases and V 2 bases, and 6 bases lay outside the gene matches. Looking up the rest from reference TRBV12-5 and TRBJ1-1 gives the full variable domain: DARVTQTPRHKVTEMGQEVTMRCQPILGHNTVFWYRQTMMQGLELLAYFRNRAPLDDSGMPKDRFSAEMPDATLATLKIQPSEPRDSAVYFCASGLTPGQGAEAFFGQGTRLTVV.

The gene calls are TRBV5-1 and TRBJ2-3; TRBD1 might be the D (6 bases). Trimming removed 4 bases from V and 6 bases from J, with 15 bases in between. The CDR3 loop spans 14 amino acids. Germline CDR1 SGHRS, CDR2 YFSETQ. CDR3 protein: CASSSGQQIDTQYF. The DNA of the CDR3 is TGCGCCAGCAGCAGCGGACAGCAGATTGATACGCAGTATTTT.

The CDR3 bases are TGTGCCAGCAGCCAACGACCCCTAGGGGAGGATGAGCAGTTCTTC. Encoded protein: CASSQRPLGEDEQFF. The chain uses TRBV4-2 and TRBJ2-1, with D maybe TRBD2 (6 bases). Germline assignment: CDR1 LGHNA and CDR2 YNFKEQ. V gave up 2 bases and J gave up 8 bases, with 16 bases separating them. The CDR3 is 15 amino acids.

This clonotype was detected many times. The gene calls are TRBV7-2 and TRBJ1-6; 9 nucleotides align to TRBD1. CDR1 is SGHTA and CDR2 is FQGNSA in the germline V gene. This CDR3 has 16 residues. V was clipped by 6 bases and J by 4 bases; unmatched bases: 7. This chain's CDR3 is CASRIGTGQYNSPLHF. CDR3 nucleotides: TGTGCCAGCAGAATCGGGACAGGGCAGTATAATTCACCCCTCCACTTT.

There are many counts of this clonotype. The V call is TRBV7-6, the J call TRBJ2-7; weak D call: TRBD1 (5 bases). The V gene lost 0 bases and the J gene lost 3 bases, with 21 bases spanning the gap. CDR3 length: 18 residues. The germline V gene encodes CDR1 SGHVS and CDR2 FNYEAQ. The DNA for the CDR3 is TGTGCCAGCAGCTTAGCTAAGGAAGGGGCTAACGCCAACTACGAGCAGTACTTC. Protein product: CASSLAKEGANANYEQYF.

The sample holds a few counts of this clonotype. The chain employs TRBV7-9 and TRBJ1-2, with TRBD1 as a possible D gene (5 bases). The germline CDR1 and CDR2 sequences are SEHNR and FQNEAQ (reference sequence). V was cut by 4 bases and J by 8 bases, with 11 bases left in between. This CDR3 comprises 12 residues. CDR3 residues: CASSSGHAGYTF. CDR3 in DNA: TGTGCCAGCAGCTCCGGACACGCGGGCTACACCTTC.

This clonotype was recorded at least ten times. V gene TRBV12-3 or TRBV12-4 combines with J gene TRBJ1-2; 7 bases map to TRBD1. The junction had 10 bases not matched to a gene; V was cut back by 6 bases and J by 3 bases. CDR3 length equals 15 residues. CDR3 sequence: CASSSGTAIYYGYTF. The CDR3 bases are TGTGCCAGCAGCAGCGGGACAGCAATTTACTATGGCTACACCTTC.

As for this clonotype: One end of the junction fails to match germline, which may point to a read error. The rearrangement uses TRBV7-2 and TRBJ1-2; 8 bases align to TRBD1. The CDR3 consists of 16 residues. Germline CDR1 SGHTA, CDR2 FQGNSA. The DNA of the CDR3 is TGTGCCAGCAGCTCATTCACGGACAGGGTTAACTATGGCTACAACTTC. It translates to CASSSFTDRVNYGYNF.

Only a few counts were recorded for this clonotype. The chain employs TRBV19 and TRBJ1-1; TRBD1 agrees at 8 bases. The CDR3 has 11 residues. Germline V gives CDR1 LNHDA, CDR2 SQIVND (reference sequence). V lost 9 bases to trimming and J lost 7 bases; unmatched junction nucleotides: 4. This CDR3 reads CASQGAGEAFF. The CDR3 coding sequence is TGTGCCAGCCAGGGGGCCGGTGAAGCTTTCTTT.

The rearrangement links TRBV7-9 to TRBJ1-1; D is undetermined. Trimming removed 1 base from V and 3 bases from J, with 12 bases in between. This CDR3 spans 15 amino acids. The germline V gene has CDR1 SEHNR and CDR2 FQNEAQ (reference sequence). This CDR3 reads CASSLVGLEDTEAFF. CDR3 DNA: TGTGCCAGCAGCTTAGTTGGGCTGGAGGACACTGAAGCTTTCTTT. The whole variable domain, remainder taken from reference TRBV7-9 and TRBJ1-1, is DTGVSQNPRHKITKRGQNVTFRCDPISEHNRLYWYRQTLGQGPEFLTYFQNEAQLEKSRLLSDRFSAERPKGSFSTLEIQRTEQGDSAMYLCASSLVGLEDTEAFFGQGTRLTVV.

This clonotype was seen a handful of times. The V gene is TRBV2, the J gene TRBJ2-7, with 7 bases that match TRBD2. The J segment lost 1 base and the V segment lost 1 base, leaving 4 bases of the junction unmatched. Germline V gene lookup returns CDR1 SNHLY and CDR2 FYNNEI. The CDR3 runs to 15 residues. The DNA of the CDR3 is TGTGCCAGCAGTGAAGACCGGGGGGAATCCTACGAGCAGTACTTC. Protein product: CASSEDRGESYEQYF.

The V and J genes are TRBV7-4 and TRBJ2-5, with a weak D call TRBD2 (6 bases). This CDR3 has 15 amino acids. V lost 6 bases and J lost 4, with 18 bases in between. Germline CDR1 and CDR2: SGHVT and SQSDAQ. CDR3 DNA sequence: TGTGCCAGCAGGCCCCCCAGGAGGGATGGAGAGACCCAGTACTTC. Translated, it gives CASRPPRRDGETQYF.

This clonotype was seen a few times. The CDR3 sequence is CASWGQGGYGYTF. The CDR3 nucleotides are TGTGCCAGCTGGGGACAAGGGGGCTATGGCTACACCTTC. This chain connects TRBV5-4 to TRBJ1-2; maybe TRBD1 (6 bases). This CDR3 region has 13 residues. Trimming took off 7 bases at V and 4 bases at J, with 14 bases between the two ends. CDR1 and CDR2 from the germline V gene are SGHNT and YYREEE (reference sequence). Complete variable domain (other parts from reference TRBV5-4 and TRBJ1-2): ETGVTQSPTHLIKTRGQQVTLRCSSQSGHNTVSWYQQALGQGPQFIFQYYREEENGRGNFPPRFSGLQFPNYSSELNVNALELDDSALYLCASWGQGGYGYTFGSGTRLTVV.

V is TRBV4-3 and J is TRBJ2-1, with D possibly being TRBD1 or TRBD2 (5 bases each). CDR1 and CDR2 (germline): LGHNA, YSLEER. V lost 1 base and J 8 bases, leaving 15 bases between the germline ends. This CDR3 has 15 residues. This chain's CDR3 is CASSQGGARTDEQFF. The DNA of the CDR3 is TGCGCCAGCAGCCAAGGAGGGGCTAGGACTGATGAGCAGTTCTTC.

The V and J genes are TRBV7-6 and TRBJ2-1; possible D gene TRBD2, 5 bases. This CDR3 spans 15 amino acids. CDR1 and CDR2 (germline): SGHVS, FNYEAQ. Trimming left V 2 bases short and J 7 bases short, with 15 bases between. CDR3 loop: CASSLSTRVFNEQFF. The CDR3 DNA sequence: TGTGCCAGCAGCTTAAGCACGCGGGTTTTTAATGAGCAGTTCTTC.

The chain links TRBV19 to TRBJ2-7; 7 bases are a match to TRBD1. The germline V gene encodes CDR1 LNHDA and CDR2 SQIVND (reference sequence). The J segment lost 0 bases and the V segment lost 3 bases, leaving 8 bases of the junction unmatched. The CDR3 runs to 16 residues. The CDR3 here is CASSISVGQISYEQYF. The CDR3 nucleotides are TGTGCCAGTAGTATTAGTGTGGGACAGATCTCCTACGAGCAGTACTTC.

This clonotype was observed many times. V gene TRBV7-2 combines with J gene TRBJ2-7; maybe TRBD2 (6 bases). Germline V gives CDR1 SGHTA, CDR2 FQGNSA. The CDR3 totals 16 residues. V was cut by 5 bases and J by 0 bases, with 17 bases left in between. CDR3 sequence: CASSPPGDFVSYEQYV. CDR3 sequence (DNA): TGTGCCAGCAGCCCCCCGGGAGACTTTGTCTCCTACGAGCAGTACGTC.